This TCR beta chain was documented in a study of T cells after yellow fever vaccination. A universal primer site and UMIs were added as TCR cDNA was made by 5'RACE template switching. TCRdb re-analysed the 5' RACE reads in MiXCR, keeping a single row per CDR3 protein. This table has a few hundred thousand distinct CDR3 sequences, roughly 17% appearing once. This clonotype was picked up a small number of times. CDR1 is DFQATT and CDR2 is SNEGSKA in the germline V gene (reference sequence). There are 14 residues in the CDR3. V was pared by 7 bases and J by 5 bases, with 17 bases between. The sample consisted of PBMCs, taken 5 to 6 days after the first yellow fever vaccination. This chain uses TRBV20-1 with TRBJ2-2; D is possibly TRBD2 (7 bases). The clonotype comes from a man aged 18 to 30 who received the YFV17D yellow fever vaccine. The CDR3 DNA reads TGCAGTGGGCAAGGGGGGGGGCCTACCGGGGAGCTGTTTTTT. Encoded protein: CSGQGGGPTGELFF.